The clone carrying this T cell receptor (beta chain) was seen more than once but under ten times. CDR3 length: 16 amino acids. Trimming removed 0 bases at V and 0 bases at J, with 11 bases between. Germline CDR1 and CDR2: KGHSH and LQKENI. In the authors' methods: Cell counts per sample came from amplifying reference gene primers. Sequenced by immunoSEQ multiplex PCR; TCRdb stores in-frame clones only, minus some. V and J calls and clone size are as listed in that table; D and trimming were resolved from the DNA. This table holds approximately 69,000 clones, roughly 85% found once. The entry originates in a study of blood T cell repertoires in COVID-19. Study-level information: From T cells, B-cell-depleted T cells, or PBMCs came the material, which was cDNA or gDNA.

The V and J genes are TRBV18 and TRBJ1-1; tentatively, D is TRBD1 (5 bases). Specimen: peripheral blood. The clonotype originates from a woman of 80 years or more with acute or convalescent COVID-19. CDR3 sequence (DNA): TGTGCCAGCTCACCACCATCTGGGGGGATGAACACTGAAGCTTTCTTT. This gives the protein CASSPPSGGMNTEAFF.